This TCR beta chain emerged from a study of blood T cell repertoires in COVID-19. For the study at large: Some COVID-19 samples were acute and others convalescent; all came from the United States, Italy and Spain. Sources were T cells, B-cell-depleted T cells, or PBMCs; the material itself was cDNA or gDNA.

In the source study's methods: Estimates of nucleated cell counts were drawn from the amplification of reference gene primers. Clones were sequenced by immunoSEQ multiplex PCR, and TCRdb holds only the in-frame ones, with some missing. From that table come the V and J calls and clone size; the DNA was used to work out D and trimming. The repertoire holds hundreds of thousands of clones, roughly 89% seen once, with 2.6% in the top ten. Trimming took 5 bases from V and 5 from J, leaving 9 bases between them. The length of the CDR3 is 12 residues. Germline values: CDR1 LNHDA, CDR2 SQIVND (reference sequence). Cohorts were determined from participant-reported clinical history.

The chain combines TRBV19 with TRBJ1-2, with a possible D match to TRBD1 (5 bases). This receptor was obtained from a woman in her twenties or thirties with acute COVID-19. Sequenced material: PBMCs or T cells enriched from blood (not recorded which). This CDR3 reads CASSPDMYGYTF. The CDR3 DNA reads as TGTGCCAGTAGTCCGGACATGTATGGCTACACCTTC. Drawing the rest from reference TRBV19 and TRBJ1-2, the complete variable domain is DGGITQSPKYLFRKEGQNVTLSCEQNLNHDAMYWYRQDPGQGLRLIYYSQIVNDFQKGDIAEGYSVSREKKESFPLTVTSAQKNPTAFYLCASSPDMYGYTFGSGTRLTVV.